This T cell receptor (beta chain) emerged from a study of blood T cell repertoires in COVID-19. Authors' analysis steps: The authors estimated nucleated cell counts from reference gene primer amplification. Assay: immunoSEQ multiplex PCR; the TCRdb copy retains only in-frame clones and omits some. V, J and clone size derive from that table, while D and trimming were established from the DNA sequence. The profile shows about 120,000 clones, about 88% of them singletons. Trimming removed 2 bases at V and 2 bases at J, with 10 bases between. CDR1 SEHNR and CDR2 FQNEAQ come from the germline V gene (reference sequence). CDR3 length: 14 amino acids.

This receptor was identified in a woman in her 70s who had recovered from COVID-19. This chain connects TRBV7-9 to TRBJ2-7; no definite D call. Specimen: peripheral blood. The CDR3 nucleotides are TGTGCCAGCAGCTTATCTGAGACACCCTACGAGCAGTACTTC. Translation: CASSLSETPYEQYF.